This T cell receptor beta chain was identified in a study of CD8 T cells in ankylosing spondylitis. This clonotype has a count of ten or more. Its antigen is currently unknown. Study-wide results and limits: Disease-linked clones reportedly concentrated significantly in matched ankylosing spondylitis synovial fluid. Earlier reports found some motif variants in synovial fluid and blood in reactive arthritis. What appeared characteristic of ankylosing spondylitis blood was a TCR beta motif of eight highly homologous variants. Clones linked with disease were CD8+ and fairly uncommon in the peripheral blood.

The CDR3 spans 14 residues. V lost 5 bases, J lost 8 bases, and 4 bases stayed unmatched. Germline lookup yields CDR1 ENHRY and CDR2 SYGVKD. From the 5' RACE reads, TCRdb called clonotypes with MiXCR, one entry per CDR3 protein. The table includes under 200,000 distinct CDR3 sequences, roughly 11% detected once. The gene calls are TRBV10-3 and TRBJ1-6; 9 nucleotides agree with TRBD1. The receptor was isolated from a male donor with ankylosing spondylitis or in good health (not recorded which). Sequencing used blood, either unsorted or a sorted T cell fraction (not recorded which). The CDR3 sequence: CAISLQGADSPLHF. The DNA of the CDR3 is TGTGCCATCAGTCTACAGGGGGCAGATTCACCCCTCCACTTT.